The clone carrying this T cell receptor beta chain was picked up a small number of times. The antigen is not known. V was pared by 5 bases and J by 4 bases, with 12 bases between. The CDR3 has 12 amino acids. Germline V CDR1 and CDR2: DFQATT, SNEGSKA (reference sequence). These data belong to a study of T-cell memory formation after mild COVID-19. Whole-study results and caveats: A second wave of clones peaked on day 37, and their SARS-CoV-2 specificity went unconfirmed. The appearance of some responding clones in pre-infection memory suggested that cross-reactive memory joined. Clones contracting across day 15 to 85 had a balanced CD4/CD8 profile; later expanding clones leaned CD4+. The CD4+ clones that contracted clustered mainly within CM and EM, and the CD8+ clones concentrated in EMRA.

TCRdb re-called the 5' RACE reads through MiXCR, storing one row per CDR3 protein. The sample consists of about 210,000 distinct CDR3 sequences, under 30% of them appearing once. This receptor was identified in an adult woman who had mild COVID-19 (a few samples of this study predate the infection). Cell type and time point are not known. Specimen: PBMCs or a T cell subset sorted from them (not recorded which). The chain has TRBV20-1 and TRBJ2-7; D possibly corresponds to TRBD1 (6 bases). The CDR3 bases are TGCAGTGCTGATAAGGGGGATTACGAGCAGTACTTC. Encoded protein: CSADKGDYEQYF.